This T cell receptor beta chain was captured by sequencing in a study of OX40 agonist ivuxolimab in advanced cancers. Trimming removed 0 bases from V and 6 bases from J; junction bases left unmatched: 8. The V gene's germline CDR1 is MGHRA and CDR2 YSYEKL. This CDR3 has 16 residues. The protocol was immunoSEQ multiplex PCR, while the TCRdb copy is restricted to in-frame clones and leaves out a portion. The table has over 40,000 clones, more than 70% seen once; the top ten hold about 5.5%. The chain carries TRBV4-1 and TRBJ2-7; 10 bases agree with TRBD2. Sample: CD4+ or CD8+ T cells sorted from blood, taken in a trial of the OX40 agonist ivuxolimab. This receptor was obtained from an adult with an advanced solid tumor such as melanoma, head and neck, liver or kidney cancer. The CDR3 DNA is TGCGCCAGCAGCCAAGATATCCTAGCGGGAGCGTCCGAGCAGTACTTC. Protein: CASSQDILAGASEQYF.